Detailed here is one T cell receptor beta chain. This clone's antigen is unknown. Per-base quality was not reported, and no clone a single base away is much larger than it. These data come from a study of T cell responses to AZD1222 COVID-19 vaccine (dated by TCRdb to 2020 to 2022). In the study overall: AZD1222 recipients given second doses at about 4 weeks or at about 12 weeks were pooled, since spike-specific TCR depth and breadth were not found to differ between the two schedules. A total of over 230 trial participants underwent TCR sequencing, of whom under 220 had received two doses of AZD1222 and 26 had received two doses of the MenACWY control vaccine. Trial participants were enrolled by age into subgroups of 18-55, 56-69 and 70-plus years, and approximately 150, 30 and 60 TCR-sequenced participants, respectively, were included in these subgroups. Study-wide conclusions, independent of this receptor: Epitopes outside the regions mutated in the B.1.351 and B.1.1.7 variants were reportedly recognized by nearly half of the unique spike-specific TCRs. After two AZD1222 doses, both the breadth and the depth of spike-specific TCRs were significantly higher than at day 0 and than in MenACWY recipients. Because no samples from the day 14 peak response were available, repertoires could be characterized only after the peak T cell response. Vaccine-associated CD4 TCRs spanned the whole spike protein, with dominant responses in regions 160-218 and 743-854. In the small 56-69-year group, the increase in depth fell short of significance, most likely because of low power. Participants were mostly white British and included more females than males, and it was suggested by the authors that clonal diversity may have been underestimated. Only five to seven AZD1222 recipients were SARS-CoV-2 seropositive at baseline, limiting conclusions about previously exposed vaccinees.

For this chain, trimming is 4 bases at the V end and 9 bases at the J end, and the number of junction bases without a gene match is 4. The germline V gene (reference sequence) sets CDR1 to LNHDA and CDR2 to SQIVND. From its cysteine to its phenylalanine, the CDR3 spans 13 amino acids. Only the CDR3 portion is preserved as DNA: 39 bases, with reading frame beginning at the first base. Per the publication, the time point label means: baseline before first vaccination. Vaccinee samples were obtained from the UK trials COV001 and COV002, which included a single-blind randomized controlled phase 2/3 trial of AZD1222 (ChAdOx1 nCoV-19) in healthy adults. For TCRbeta chain sequencing, PBMC samples from trial participants were taken at day 0 and at day 28 after the second dose. The CDR3 regions of human TCRbeta chains were subjected to immunosequencing. The authors' analysis ran thus. Repertoire TCRs were matched against a reference library of SARS-CoV-2-specific TCRs generated with the MIRA antigen-specificity platform. Breadth was defined as the fraction of unique TCRs that were SARS-CoV-2-associated, and depth was defined as the fraction of total T cells that were SARS-CoV-2-associated. Each spike-specific TCR was assigned to its reactive spike region and to a CD4 or CD8 class using the MIRA data. Log10-transformed breadth and depth values were compared by one-way ANOVA with Sidak's multiple comparisons tests. TCRdb limited this immuneACCESS table to in-frame rearrangements with V and J called. A share of clones is missing; checked studies link under half to unresolved V genes, and the rest is unexplained. Clonal size and the V and J genes are those of that table, whereas D and trimming came from the DNA. The sample records about 84,000 clones, about 85% of which are singletons. Over 1.2% of the sample is in the top ten clones.

The specimen comprised peripheral blood, sampled on day 0 of AZD1222 vaccination. This receptor was obtained from an adult in good health. The V and J genes are TRBV19 and TRBJ1-5, and 9 junction bases match TRBD1. Here the CDR3 is given as CASSTGQGPPQHF. The nucleotide sequence reads as follows: TGTGCCAGTAGTACGGGACAGGGTCCGCCCCAGCATTTT.